This T cell receptor beta chain was observed in a study of PD-L1 blockade in urothelial cancer. Overall study findings and caveats: Having blood TCR clonality under the median before treatment predicted better survival.

This clone has ten or more counts. Its antigen is as yet unknown. Time point meaning: pretreatment peripheral blood. Repertoires were generated with immunoSEQ multiplex PCR, while TCRdb's copy carries only in-frame clones and drops some. Of roughly 130,000 clones in the sample, 84% were seen once. The CDR3 loop spans 14 amino acids. V trimming: 3 bases; J trimming: 9 bases; junction bases outside the gene matches: 5. CDR1 and CDR2 (germline): MDHEN, SYDVKM. This chain links TRBV28 with TRBJ2-1, with 10 nucleotides matching TRBD2. Sample: PBMCs, taken around atezolizumab (anti-PD-L1) treatment. The receptor was derived from a man aged 50 to 60 with urothelial cancer. This CDR3 is CASSFPSGSSEQFF. For the CDR3, the DNA is TGTGCCAGCAGTTTTCCTAGCGGGAGCTCTGAGCAGTTCTTC.